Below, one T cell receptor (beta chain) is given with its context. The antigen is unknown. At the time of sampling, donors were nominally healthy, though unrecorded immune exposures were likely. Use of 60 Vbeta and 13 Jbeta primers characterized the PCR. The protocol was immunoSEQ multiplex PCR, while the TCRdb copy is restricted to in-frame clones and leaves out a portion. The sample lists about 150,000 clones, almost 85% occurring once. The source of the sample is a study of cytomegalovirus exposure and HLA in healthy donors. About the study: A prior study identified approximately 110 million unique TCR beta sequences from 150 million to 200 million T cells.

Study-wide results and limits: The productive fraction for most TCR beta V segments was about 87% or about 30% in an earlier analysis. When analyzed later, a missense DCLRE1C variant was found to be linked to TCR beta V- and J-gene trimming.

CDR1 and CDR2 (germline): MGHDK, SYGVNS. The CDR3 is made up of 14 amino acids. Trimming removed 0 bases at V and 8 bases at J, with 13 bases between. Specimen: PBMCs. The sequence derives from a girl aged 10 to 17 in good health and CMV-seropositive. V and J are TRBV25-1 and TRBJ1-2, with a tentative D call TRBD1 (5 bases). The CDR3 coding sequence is TGTGCCAGCAGTGAATATCCGGGGGTGGGAGGCTACACCTTC. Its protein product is CASSEYPGVGGYTF.